This T cell receptor beta chain was recorded in a study of OX40 agonist ivuxolimab in advanced cancers. For the study at large: Of the patients, three showed partial responses, one with hepatocellular carcinoma and two with cutaneous melanoma. Study observations and caveats: Compared with others, partial responders at 0.1-3.0 mg/kg displayed clonal expansion among the lowest. On average, a greater number of expanded clones characterised CD8+ T cells relative to CD4+.

Notes on this clone: Its antigen remains unknown.

Here immunoSEQ multiplex PCR was the method, and the copy in TCRdb shows in-frame clones only, minus some. This sample has about 84,000 clones; 85% to 95% occur once, and the top ten carry approximately 11%. V was pared by 1 base and J by 4 bases, with 9 bases between. The germline gives CDR1 SEHNR, CDR2 FQNEAQ (reference sequence). This CDR3 is built from 14 residues. Here the sequenced sample was CD4+ or CD8+ T cells sorted from blood, taken in a trial of the OX40 agonist ivuxolimab. The clonotype was recovered from an adult with an advanced solid tumor such as melanoma, head and neck, liver or kidney cancer. This chain links TRBV7-9 with TRBJ2-3; D uncertain. CDR3 sequence reads: CASSLEPLPDTQYF. The DNA of the CDR3 is TGTGCCAGCAGCTTAGAGCCGTTGCCAGATACGCAGTATTTT.